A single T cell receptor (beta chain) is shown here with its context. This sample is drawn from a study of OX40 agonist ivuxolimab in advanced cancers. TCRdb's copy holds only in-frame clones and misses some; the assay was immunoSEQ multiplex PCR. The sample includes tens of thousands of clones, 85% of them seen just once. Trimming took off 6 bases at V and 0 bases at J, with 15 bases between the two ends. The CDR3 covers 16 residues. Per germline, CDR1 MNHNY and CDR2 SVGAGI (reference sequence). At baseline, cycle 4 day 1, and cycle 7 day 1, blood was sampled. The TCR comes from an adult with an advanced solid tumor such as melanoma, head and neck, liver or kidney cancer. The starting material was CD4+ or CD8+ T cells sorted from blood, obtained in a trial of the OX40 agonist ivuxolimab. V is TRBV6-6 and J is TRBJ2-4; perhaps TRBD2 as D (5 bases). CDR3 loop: CASSSGGLLAKNIQYF. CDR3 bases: TGTGCCAGCAGCTCTGGAGGCCTCTTAGCCAAAAACATTCAGTACTTC.